One and the same sample provided the 24 T cell receptor beta chains below, sequenced in a study of T-cell memory formation after mild COVID-19. Each CDR3 protein gets one entry after TCRdb re-called the 5' RACE reads with MiXCR. In the table there are about 130,000 distinct CDR3 sequences, 15% to 20% of which are singletons. Sequencing input: PBMCs or a T cell subset sorted from them (not recorded which). The receptor source for this set is a man between 18 and 29 years old who had mild COVID-19 (a few samples of this study predate the infection). Cell type and time point are not known.

The CDR3 protein is CASSASGGDQETQYF. DNA of the CDR3: TGTGCCAGCAGTGCTAGCGGGGGAGACCAAGAGACCCAGTACTTC. The chain combines TRBV12-3 or TRBV12-4 with TRBJ2-5; 10 bases align to TRBD2. J was trimmed by 0 bases and V by 5 bases; bases with no gene match: 3. The CDR3 sequence is 15 residues long.

This clonotype has a handful of counts. The chain recombines TRBV10-3 with TRBJ2-2; D unclear. V lost 3 bases, J lost 2 bases, and 28 bases lay in between. The CDR3 spans 21 residues. Germline V gene sequence: CDR1 ENHRY, CDR2 SYGVKD. The DNA for the CDR3 is TGTGCCATCAGTGATTTGCAAAAGATCTTGAGGAGTCTGAGCAACACCGGGGAGCTGTTTTTT. Translated: CAISDLQKILRSLSNTGELFF.

The chain employs TRBV12-3 or TRBV12-4 and TRBJ1-5; 8 bases fit TRBD1. Trimming cost V 6 bases and J 2 bases; bases outside gene matches: 0. The CDR3 extends over 13 amino acids. CDR3: CASRGQGNQPQHF. CDR3 DNA: TGTGCCAGCAGGGGACAGGGCAATCAGCCCCAGCATTTT.

The sample holds a few counts of this clonotype. The chain couples TRBV6-6 to TRBJ1-6; D call uncertain. The V gene's germline CDR1 is MNHNY and CDR2 SVGAGI (reference sequence). With 0 bases removed from V and 5 bases from J, the gap between germline ends came to 11 bases. The CDR3 loop spans 16 amino acids. CDR3 loop: CASSYSPQRNNSPLHF. Here the CDR3 DNA reads TGTGCCAGCAGTTACTCGCCCCAGAGAAATAATTCACCCCTCCACTTT.

This clonotype was found a few times. The CDR3 region has the DNA TGTGCCAGCAGTTACGGCGGGGCACTCAGAAGTACGCAGTATTTT. Protein sequence: CASSYGGALRSTQYF. The chain links TRBV6-5 to TRBJ2-3; D is possibly TRBD2 (6 bases). Trimming pared 2 bases from V and 8 bases from J, leaving 17 bases between. The germline gives CDR1 MNHEY, CDR2 SVGAGI. There are 15 residues in the CDR3.

This clonotype was recorded at least ten times. The rearrangement links TRBV10-3 to TRBJ2-1; D possibly uses TRBD1 or TRBD2 (5 bases each). The CDR3 contains 14 residues. Germline V gives CDR1 ENHRY, CDR2 SYGVKD. V gave up 11 bases and J gave up 6 bases, with 20 bases separating them. The CDR3 protein is CAALEPGLTNEQFF. CDR3 coding DNA: TGTGCCGCGCTCGAACCGGGGCTTACCAATGAGCAGTTCTTC.

This clonotype was counted only a few times. The chain carries TRBV7-9 and TRBJ2-7, with D perhaps assigned TRBD1 or TRBD2 (5 bases each). CDR3 length equals 14 residues. The V end was cut by 3 bases, the J end by 2 bases, with 11 bases between. Germline CDR1 is SEHNR and CDR2 is FQNEAQ (reference sequence). The CDR3 nucleotides read TGTGCCAGCAGCTTTCCGGGGCGAACCTACGAGCAGTACTTC. Its protein product is CASSFPGRTYEQYF.

There are a few counts of this clonotype. J is TRBJ2-5 and V is TRBV5-6; D not resolved. The CDR3 has 13 residues. The V gene's germline CDR1 is SGHDT and CDR2 YYEEEE. The V end was cut by 4 bases, the J end by 5 bases, with 12 bases between. For the CDR3, the DNA is TGTGCCAGCAGCCTTGTGGCTTCTGAGACCCAGTACTTC. Translating gives CASSLVASETQYF.

There are a few counts of this clonotype. The chain carries TRBV20-1 and TRBJ2-5; 8 nucleotides match TRBD2. Germline trimming cut 3 bases from V and 3 bases from J; bases unmatched to any gene: 9. The length of the CDR3 is 15 residues. Germline V lookup: CDR1 DFQATT, CDR2 SNEGSKA (reference sequence). CDR3 region: CSASTAGGLEETQYF. The CDR3 region has the DNA TGCAGTGCTAGTACGGCGGGGGGTCTCGAAGAGACCCAGTACTTC.

This clonotype has more than one count but fewer than ten. The chain is built from TRBV6-5 and TRBJ2-5; either TRBD1 or TRBD2 may supply D (5 bases each). The V end lost 2 bases, the J end lost 4 bases, and 11 bases lay between the germline ends. The CDR3 is made up of 14 amino acids. Germline CDR1 MNHEY, CDR2 SVGAGI. This chain's CDR3 is CASSYGDDRETQYF. CDR3 DNA: TGTGCCAGCAGTTACGGGGACGATCGAGAGACCCAGTACTTC.

Many counts were recorded for this clonotype. The rearrangement joins TRBV20-1 to TRBJ1-2; D gene ambiguous. This CDR3 is built from 17 residues. Germline V lookup: CDR1 DFQATT, CDR2 SNEGSKA (reference sequence). V was trimmed by 0 bases and J by 0 bases, leaving 17 bases between them. This chain's CDR3 is CSARDRTIPLANYGYTF. CDR3 bases: TGCAGTGCTAGAGATCGGACCATACCCCTTGCTAACTATGGCTACACCTTC.

This clonotype turned up a few times. This sequence joins TRBV5-1 and TRBJ2-2; no reliable D call. Germline V gene data show CDR1 as SGHRS and CDR2 as YFSETQ. CDR3 length: 13 amino acids. The V end was cut by 0 bases, the J end by 7 bases, with 7 bases between. The CDR3 sequence is CASSLEVHGELFF. In DNA, the CDR3 is TGCGCCAGCAGCTTGGAGGTTCACGGGGAGCTGTTTTTT.

This clonotype was counted between two and nine times. CDR3 DNA sequence: TGTGCCAGCAAATTGGGGAGCAATCAGCCCCAGCATTTT. Its translation: CASKLGSNQPQHF. This chain links TRBV12-3 or TRBV12-4 with TRBJ1-5; D remains unclear. This CDR3 comprises 13 residues. V gave up 7 bases and J gave up 1 base, with 8 bases separating them.

DNA for the CDR3: TGTGCCAGCAGCCAAAGGTCCGGGGAGCTGTTTTTT. Residues: CASSQRSGELFF. The V gene is TRBV5-7, the J gene TRBJ2-2; D gene ambiguous. TRBV5-7 is marked as an open reading frame, function uncertain. This CDR3 contains 12 residues. Between the trimmed V and J ends, which lost 4 bases and 6 bases, there was a span of 7 bases.

By frequency in the sample, this clonotype is medium-sized (0.01 to 0.1%). The chain couples TRBV15 to TRBJ2-7; D may be TRBD2 (6 bases). V was cut by 4 bases and J by 6 bases, with 19 bases left in between. CDR1 and CDR2 from the germline V gene are LNHNV and YYDKDF (reference sequence). The CDR3 is made up of 15 amino acids. This CDR3 is CATSTGGEGLSEQYF. The CDR3 region has the DNA TGTGCCACCAGCACGGGCGGGGAAGGGCTAAGCGAGCAGTACTTC.

This clonotype has more than one count but fewer than ten. The chain links TRBV10-3 to TRBJ1-1; possibly TRBD1 for D (6 bases). The CDR3 is 11 residues long. The V gene lost 6 bases and the J gene lost 11 bases, with 13 bases spanning the gap. Germline-derived CDR1 and CDR2 are ENHRY and SYGVKD. CDR3 DNA: TGTGCCATCAGGATTGGACAGAGGGCTTTCTTT. It codes for CAIRIGQRAFF.

The DNA of the CDR3 is TGTGCCAGTACAGGGGAGGTTGAAGCTTTCTTT. As protein: CASTGEVEAFF. The rearrangement links TRBV10-3 to TRBJ1-1, with TRBD1 matching 7 bases. The CDR3 is 11 residues long. With 10 bases clipped from V and 7 bases from J, the junction kept 6 bases outside the gene matches. Germline-derived CDR1 and CDR2 are ENHRY and SYGVKD.

This clonotype was counted only a few times. The rearrangement links TRBV7-6 to TRBJ2-2; D gene unclear. The CDR3 is 14 residues long. V lost 0 bases and J lost 6, with 8 bases in between. Per germline, CDR1 SGHVS and CDR2 FNYEAQ. In nucleotides, the CDR3 is TGTGCCAGCAGCTTAGCGCATCGAGCCGGGGAGCTGTTTTTT. Translation gives CASSLAHRAGELFF.

This chain uses TRBV2 with TRBJ2-7; 8 nucleotides match TRBD2. The CDR3 loop spans 14 amino acids. J lost 6 bases, V lost 6 bases, and 10 bases had no gene match. The germline gives CDR1 SNHLY, CDR2 FYNNEI. The CDR3 sequence is CASSLELAVSEQYF. The DNA of the CDR3 is TGTGCCAGCAGCTTGGAACTAGCGGTCTCCGAGCAGTACTTC.

The rearrangement uses TRBV4-3 and TRBJ1-1, with 7 bases aligning to TRBD1. The V and J ends lost 0 bases and 6 bases, in that order; junction bases with no gene match: 10. Per the germline V gene, CDR1 is LGHNA and CDR2 is YSLEER. This CDR3 has 16 residues. In DNA form, the CDR3 reads TGCGCCAGCAGCCAAGAGGAGGCCAGGGGGAGGTCTGAAGCTTTCTTT. This translates into CASSQEEARGRSEAFF.

The chain joins TRBV12-3 or TRBV12-4 to TRBJ1-2; the D gene is possibly TRBD1 (6 bases). V was pared by 8 bases and J by 8 bases, with 21 bases between. The CDR3 sequence is 14 residues long. Here the CDR3 reads CASAWGPGEEGYTF. CDR3 in DNA: TGTGCCAGCGCATGGGGGCCAGGGGAGGAAGGCTACACCTTC.

The chain employs TRBV28 and TRBJ2-5; D gene unclear. V was clipped by 3 bases and J by 4 bases, with 9 bases between them. Germline loops: CDR1 MDHEN, CDR2 SYDVKM. This CDR3 is built from 13 residues. The CDR3: CASSFQIRETQYF. The CDR3 DNA sequence: TGTGCCAGCAGTTTCCAAATCCGAGAGACCCAGTACTTC.

This clonotype was observed a few times. V and J are TRBV29-1 and TRBJ2-3; 9 bases agree with TRBD1. The germline V gene has CDR1 SQVTM and CDR2 ANQGSEA. The CDR3 extends over 14 amino acids. V lost 7 bases, J lost 0 bases, and 5 bases stayed unmatched. CDR3 protein: CSGTGGHSTDTQYF. CDR3 sequence (DNA): TGCAGCGGAACAGGGGGCCATAGCACAGATACGCAGTATTTT.

The chain couples TRBV5-1 to TRBJ2-5; D ambiguous. This CDR3 contains 13 residues. Germline CDR1 SGHRS, CDR2 YFSETQ. Between the trimmed V and J ends, which lost 3 bases and 2 bases, there was a span of 8 bases. CDR3 residues: CASSSVGQETQYF. The CDR3 nucleotides are TGCGCCAGCAGCTCGGTCGGACAAGAGACCCAGTACTTC.